Below, 9 T cell receptor beta chains from the same sample are listed, as sequenced in a study of blood T cells in healthy people across ages. Next came a second PCR, run for 7 to 11 cycles, which used a sample-barcoded 5' primer along with a J-beta primer mix. TCRdb recomputed calls from the 5' RACE reads with MiXCR, one row per CDR3 protein. This table holds hundreds of thousands of distinct CDR3 sequences, 58% found once. Sequencing input: blood. Receptor source: a man aged 30 to 39 in good health.

V usage is TRBV15 and J usage is TRBJ1-2, with 7 nucleotides matching TRBD1. CDR3 length: 13 amino acids. Germline V gene lookup returns CDR1 LNHNV and CDR2 YYDKDF (reference sequence). Losses at the gene ends were 5 bases for V and 5 bases for J; bases not matched to a gene: 5. The CDR3 coding sequence is TGTGCCACCAGCGAATCAGGGGGATATGGCTACACCTTC. Translating gives CATSESGGYGYTF.

The gene calls are TRBV20-1 and TRBJ2-4; TRBD2 agrees at 9 bases. This CDR3 spans 15 amino acids. The germline gives CDR1 DFQATT, CDR2 SNEGSKA (reference sequence). With 3 bases clipped from V and 5 bases from J, the junction kept 8 bases outside the gene matches. CDR3 in amino acids: CSARGQTSGQNIQYF. CDR3 bases: TGCAGTGCTAGGGGCCAGACTAGCGGCCAAAACATTCAGTACTTC.

The chain uses TRBV12-3 or TRBV12-4 and TRBJ2-3; possible D gene TRBD2, 5 bases. V was shortened by 6 bases and J by 4 bases, with 17 bases between the two germline ends. This CDR3 spans 15 amino acids. The CDR3 nucleotides are TGTGCCAGCAGACCGGGGAGTTCGGGTCCAGATACGCAGTATTTT. This encodes CASRPGSSGPDTQYF.

This chain joins TRBV6-6 and TRBJ1-2, with D possibly TRBD1 on 5 matching bases. The V end lost 2 bases, the J end lost 2 bases, and 12 bases lay between the germline ends. The CDR3 covers 15 residues. CDR1 MNHNY and CDR2 SVGAGI come from the germline V gene (reference sequence). CDR3 bases: TGTGCCAGCAGTTACGATCCCGACAGAAACTATGGCTACACCTTC. Encoded protein: CASSYDPDRNYGYTF.

V gene TRBV4-3 combines with J gene TRBJ2-7; a weak D match, TRBD2 (6 bases). Germline CDR1 reads LGHNA; CDR2 reads YSLEER. V dropped 0 bases and J dropped 3 bases, with 15 bases sitting between them. This CDR3 comprises 16 residues. CDR3 region: CASSQELRWGDYEQYF. CDR3 DNA: TGCGCCAGCAGCCAAGAGTTAAGGTGGGGGGACTACGAGCAGTACTTC.

The genes are TRBV12-3 or TRBV12-4 and TRBJ2-5; unclear D gene. The ends were cut back, 9 bases at V and 6 bases at J, with 17 bases in the middle. The CDR3 length is 13 residues. CDR3 sequence (DNA): TGTGCCAGATCCACAAAACGAAACCAGACCCAGTACTTC. Amino acids: CARSTKRNQTQYF.

The CDR3 here is CASSLAGPIRIEQFF. In DNA form, the CDR3 reads TGTGCCAGCAGCTTAGCTGGGCCCATACGGATTGAGCAGTTCTTC. This chain joins TRBV7-2 and TRBJ2-1; D remains ambiguous. The CDR3 length is 15 residues. V shed 0 bases and J shed 9 bases, with 15 bases lying between them. Germline CDR1 reads SGHTA; CDR2 reads FQGNSA.

The chain joins TRBV7-2 to TRBJ2-4; D perhaps matches TRBD2 (5 bases). The CDR3 sequence is 15 residues long. With 1 base removed from V and 2 bases from J, the gap between germline ends came to 9 bases. Germline V gives CDR1 SGHTA, CDR2 FQGNSA. CDR3: CASSLGGVTKNIQYF. DNA of the CDR3: TGTGCCAGCAGCTTAGGGGGAGTAACCAAAAACATTCAGTACTTC. The whole variable domain, remainder taken from reference TRBV7-2 and TRBJ2-4, is GAGVSQSPSNKVTEKGKDVELRCDPISGHTALYWYRQSLGQGLEFLIYFQGNSAPDKSGLPSDRFSAERTGGSVSTLTIQRTQQEDSAVYLCASSLGGVTKNIQYFGAGTRLSVL.

The sample holds a few counts of this clonotype. This rearrangement joins TRBV5-1 to TRBJ2-3; 11 nucleotides match TRBD2. CDR1 and CDR2 from the germline V gene are SGHRS and YFSETQ. This CDR3 has 17 residues. The junction had 8 bases not matched to a gene; V was cut back by 0 bases and J by 5 bases. The CDR3 DNA sequence: TGCGCCAGCAGCTTGGTTACTAGCGGGAGAGGGGAAGATACGCAGTATTTT. Its protein product is CASSLVTSGRGEDTQYF.